These T cell receptor beta chains were read from a single sample in a study of T cell responses to AZD1222 COVID-19 vaccine. Assay: immunoSEQ multiplex PCR; the TCRdb copy retains only in-frame clones and omits some. Of 77,000 or so clones in the sample, about 91% were seen once. The sample was peripheral blood, taken on day 0 of AZD1222 vaccination. Receptor source: an adult in good health. CDR3s include the opening cysteine and the closing phenylalanine or tryptophan. D genes are given only for firm matches. Clone size, where shown, is once, few, many, or a class for clones that have expanded.

j_call | v_call | d_call | clone_size | cdr3_nt | cdr3_aa
TRBJ1-1 | TRBV19 | . | . | TGTGCCAGGAGCGACAGACTGTCGGTGAGAGACACTGAAGCTTTCTTT | CARSDRLSVRDTEAFF
TRBJ2-7 | TRBV27 | TRBD2 | . | TGTGCCAGCATGAGTCCTACTAGCGGGAGTTACGAGCAGTACTTC | CASMSPTSGSYEQYF
TRBJ1-1 | TRBV18 | . | . | TGTGCCAGCTCACCGCGAGACGCTCTTACTGAAGCTTTCTTT | CASSPRDALTEAFF
TRBJ2-7 | TRBV5-8 | . | . | TGTGCCAGCAGCCCCCTCAGGACAGTTAAGTTTAACGAGCAGTACTTC | CASSPLRTVKFNEQYF
TRBJ2-7 | TRBV10-1 | . | once | TGCGCCAGCAGTGATTTGGGGGCGCGGTACGAGCAGTACTTC | CASSDLGARYEQYF
TRBJ1-5 | TRBV19 | . | few | TGTGCCAGTAACCCACGGGGGGGCGTGAGTCAGCCCCAGCATTTT | CASNPRGGVSQPQHF
TRBJ2-6 | TRBV24-1 | TRBD1 | . | TGTGCCACCAGTGAGCGGGACAGGGGCTCTGGGGCCAACGTCCTGACTTTC | CATSERDRGSGANVLTF
TRBJ1-5 | TRBV4-3 | . | . | TGCGCCAGCAGCCAAGATGCGGTCCAGCCCCAGCATTTT | CASSQDAVQPQHF
TRBJ1-1 | TRBV18 | . | once | TGTGCCAGCTCGCAGGGGCGAGACACTGAAGCTTTCTTT | CASSQGRDTEAFF
TRBJ1-2 | TRBV5-4 | . | . | TGTGCCAGCAGCTTGCCGACAGCAAACTATGGCTACACCTTC | CASSLPTANYGYTF
TRBJ2-1 | TRBV18 | . | . | TGTGCCAGCTCACCACCCCCCGGGTTTGAGCAGTTCTTC | CASSPPPGFEQFF
TRBJ1-5 | TRBV6-5 | TRBD1 | . | TGTGCCAGCGGAACTATGACAGGGTATCAGCCCCAGCATTTT | CASGTMTGYQPQHF
TRBJ1-2 | TRBV7-9 | . | . | TGTGCCAGCAGATCCGGGACGCAAAATGGCTACACCTTC | CASRSGTQNGYTF
TRBJ1-2 | TRBV3-1/TRBV3-2 | . | . | TGTGCCAGCAGCTTAAGACAGGATGGCTACACCTTC | CASSLRQDGYTF
TRBJ2-7 | TRBV12-3/TRBV12-4 | . | . | TGTGCCAGCAAACGCTCAGCAAACGAGCAGTACTTC | CASKRSANEQYF
TRBJ1-1 | TRBV29-1 | . | . | TGCAGCGTTGAAAGGACCGGGGCAACTGAAGCTTTCTTT | CSVERTGATEAFF
TRBJ2-6 | TRBV30 | . | . | TGTGCCTGGAGTGTGGTCCCAGGGGAGGGGGTCCTGACTTTC | CAWSVVPGEGVLTF
TRBJ2-3 | TRBV25-1 | . | . | TGTGCCAGCAGTGACTCGGGGGAGCTGGATACGCAGTATTTT | CASSDSGELDTQYF
TRBJ2-7 | TRBV7-9 | . | . | TGTGCCAGCAGCCTTGGTTCCTACGAGCAGTACTTC | CASSLGSYEQYF
TRBJ1-6 | TRBV7-8 | . | . | TGTGCCAGCAGCTTATCTCCGGTCTCGTATAATTCACCCCTCCACTTT | CASSLSPVSYNSPLHF
TRBJ2-4 | TRBV28 | . | . | TGTGCCAGCACCTCCGGTCTGACCAAAAACATTCAGTACTTC | CASTSGLTKNIQYF
TRBJ2-4 | TRBV6-1 | . | . | TGTGCCAGCATGCCGAGCGGGCTAGCCAAAAACATTCAGTACTTC | CASMPSGLAKNIQYF
TRBJ1-2 | TRBV28 | . | . | TGTGCCAGCCTACTCTTAAACGGAACTCGGGGCTACACCTTC | CASLLLNGTRGYTF
TRBJ2-7 | TRBV30 | . | . | TGTGCCTGGAACTACGAGCAGTACTTC | CAWNYEQYF
TRBJ1-2 | TRBV4-3 | . | once | TGCGCCAGCAGCCAAGATAGGGCAGCTCAACGACCTAACTATGGCTACACCTTC | CASSQDRAAQRPNYGYTF
TRBJ2-2 | TRBV9 | TRBD2 | . | TGTGCCAGCAGCGTAAGCGGGGGGGATACCGGGGAGCTGTTTTTT | CASSVSGGDTGELFF
TRBJ1-2 | TRBV3-1/TRBV3-2 | . | . | TGTGCCAGCAGCCCATTAAGGGGGGATGGCTACACCTTC | CASSPLRGDGYTF
TRBJ2-5 | TRBV15 | . | . | TGTGCCACCAGCAGAGACGGGGGACAGACCCAGTACTTC | CATSRDGGQTQYF
TRBJ2-1 | TRBV2 | TRBD1 | . | TGTGCCAGCCTCCTACAGGGGGCCTACAATGAGCAGTTCTTC | CASLLQGAYNEQFF
TRBJ1-2 | TRBV10-3 | . | . | TGTGCCATCAGTGAGACCGGGACCGCCGATGGCTACACCTTC | CAISETGTADGYTF
TRBJ2-1 | TRBV5-5 | TRBD2 | . | TGTGCCAGCAGCTTCCGGGGGGTTCCGGGCAATGAGCAGTTCTTC | CASSFRGVPGNEQFF
TRBJ2-5 | TRBV6-2/TRBV6-3 | TRBD1 | . | TGTGCCAGCAGCCTGGGACAGAGCCAAGAGACCCAGTACTTC | CASSLGQSQETQYF
TRBJ1-1 | TRBV9 | . | . | TGTGCCAGCAGCGTACCCCCAGACGGGAACACTGAAGCTTTCTTT | CASSVPPDGNTEAFF
TRBJ1-5 | TRBV18 | . | . | TGTGCCAGCTCACCCGATTATAGCAATCAGCCCCAGCATTTT | CASSPDYSNQPQHF
TRBJ2-7 | TRBV10-2 | TRBD1 | few | TGCGCCATGGGACAGGGGGAGGCCTACGAGCAGTACTTC | CAMGQGEAYEQYF
TRBJ2-6 | TRBV15 | TRBD1 | . | TGTGCCACCAGCAGATCCGGGACAGGGCCCTCTGGGGCCAACGTCCTGACTTTC | CATSRSGTGPSGANVLTF
TRBJ1-4 | TRBV28 | TRBD1 | few | TGTGCCAGCAAGGGAGACAGGGAGGATGAAAAACTGTTTTTT | CASKGDREDEKLFF
TRBJ2-7 | TRBV10-3 | . | . | TGTGCCATCAGTAACCGGGACCGGGGGCTCTACGAGCAGTACTTC | CAISNRDRGLYEQYF
TRBJ2-3 | TRBV6-5 | TRBD1 | . | TGTGCCAGCAGTTACTCCCGGACAGGGAGAGCAGATACGCAGTATTTT | CASSYSRTGRADTQYF
TRBJ1-3 | TRBV5-1 | . | . | TGCGCCAGCAGCTTGAACCTGAGGATAGGGGATGGAAACACCATATATTTT | CASSLNLRIGDGNTIYF
TRBJ1-1 | TRBV20-1 | TRBD1 | . | TGCAGTGCTAATGACAGGGGGCTCATGAACACTGAAGCTTTCTTT | CSANDRGLMNTEAFF
TRBJ1-6 | TRBV30 | . | . | TGTGCCTGGGACGGGACGGTGAATTCACCCCTCCACTTT | CAWDGTVNSPLHF